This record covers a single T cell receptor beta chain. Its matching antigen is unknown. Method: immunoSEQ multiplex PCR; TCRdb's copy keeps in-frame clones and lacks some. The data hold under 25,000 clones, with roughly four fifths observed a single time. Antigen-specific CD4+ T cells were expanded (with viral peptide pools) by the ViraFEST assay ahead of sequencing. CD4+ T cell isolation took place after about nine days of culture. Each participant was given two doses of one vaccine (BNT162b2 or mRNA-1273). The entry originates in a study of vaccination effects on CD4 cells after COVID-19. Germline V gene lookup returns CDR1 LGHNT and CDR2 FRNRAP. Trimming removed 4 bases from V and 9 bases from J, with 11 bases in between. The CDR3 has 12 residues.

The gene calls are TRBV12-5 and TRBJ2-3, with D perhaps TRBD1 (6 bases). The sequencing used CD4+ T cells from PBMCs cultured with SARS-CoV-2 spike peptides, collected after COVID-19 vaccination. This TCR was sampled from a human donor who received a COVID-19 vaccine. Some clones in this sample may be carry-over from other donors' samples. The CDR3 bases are TGTGCTAGTGGTTACTCGACAGGAACGCAGTATTTT. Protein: CASGYSTGTQYF.